This TCR beta chain is from a study of cytomegalovirus exposure and HLA in healthy donors. About the research overall: From HLA-typed donors, an early data release held tens of millions of unique TCRs.

At sampling all donors were nominally healthy, likely with unrecorded immune exposures. This CDR3 has 13 residues. V was clipped by 5 bases and J by 10 bases; unmatched bases: 9. Germline CDR1 SGHVS, CDR2 FQNEAQ. Study-wide findings and caveats: Across donors, most TCRs were seen rarely, yet some public ones were widespread.

Notes on this clone: The antigen remains unidentified.

Use of 60 Vbeta and 13 Jbeta primers characterized the PCR. Clones were read by immunoSEQ multiplex PCR, and TCRdb kept only the in-frame ones, dropping some. Among 110,000 or so clones listed, under 85% were seen once. This receptor was taken from a man aged 40-55 years in good health and CMV-seronegative. V gene TRBV7-8 combines with J gene TRBJ1-1; 8 bases align to TRBD1. Source material: PBMCs. The CDR3: CASSPGGGLGAFF. The CDR3 DNA sequence: TGTGCCAGCAGCCCAGGGGGCGGATTGGGAGCTTTCTTT.